These 9 T cell receptor beta chains were all obtained from the same sample, sequenced in a study of radiotherapy plus CTLA-4 blockade in lung cancer. Only in-frame clones appear in the TCRdb table, and some are missing; sequencing was by immunoSEQ multiplex PCR. The sample comprises more than 25,000 clones, around 79% of which are singletons, and 7.5% to 8% rests with the top ten. The sequenced sample was peripheral blood, obtained from a patient treated with radiotherapy plus ipilimumab. The receptors derive from a human donor with non-small cell lung cancer who had stable disease on radiotherapy plus ipilimumab.

V is TRBV30 and J is TRBJ1-1; D may be TRBD1 (5 bases). With 0 bases removed from V and 3 bases from J, the gap between germline ends came to 8 bases. The CDR3 has 13 amino acids. In germline, CDR1 is GTSNPN, CDR2 SVGIG (reference sequence). The DNA of the CDR3 is TGTGCCTGGAGTGTCCAGGGAGACACTGAAGCTTTCTTT. It is translated as CAWSVQGDTEAFF.

Of note for this clone: Other DNA sequences of this sample code for an identical CDR3. CDR3 amino acids: CASTSGRGSGQPQHF. The CDR3 DNA is TGTGCCAGCACCTCGGGGAGGGGATCAGGGCAGCCCCAGCATTTT. The gene calls are TRBV13 and TRBJ1-5, with D perhaps TRBD1 (5 bases). Germline CDR1 and CDR2: PRHDT and FYEKMQ (reference sequence). Trimming cost V 7 bases and J 7 bases, with 20 bases left between them. This CDR3 has 15 residues. Supplemented by reference TRBV13 and TRBJ1-5, the full variable domain reads AAGVIQSPRHLIKEKRETATLKCYPIPRHDTVYWYQQGPGQDPQFLISFYEKMQSDKGSIPDRFSAQQFSDYHSELNMSSLELGDSALYFCASTSGRGSGQPQHFGDGTRLSIL.

The rearrangement links TRBV6-5 to TRBJ2-7; tentatively, D is TRBD2 (6 bases). The V gene's germline CDR1 is MNHEY and CDR2 SVGAGI. There are 13 residues in the CDR3. Between the trimmed V and J ends, which lost 0 bases and 7 bases, there was a span of 10 bases. CDR3 sequence: CASSYSRGWEQYV. DNA of the CDR3: TGTGCCAGCAGTTACTCCCGGGGGTGGGAGCAGTACGTC.

The genes are TRBV27 and TRBJ1-1; 7 bases fit TRBD1. The CDR3 covers 13 residues. The germline gives CDR1 MNHEY, CDR2 SMNVEV (reference sequence). V lost 5 bases to trimming and J lost 3 bases; unmatched junction nucleotides: 3. The CDR3 nucleotides read TGTGCCAGCAGTAGACAGGGAGACACTGAAGCTTTCTTT. This gives the protein CASSRQGDTEAFF.

This clone was seen once. The CDR3 loop reads CASSNGDREYSPLHF. The CDR3 DNA reads TGTGCCAGCAGCAACGGGGACAGGGAATATTCACCCCTCCACTTT. The V and J genes are TRBV2 and TRBJ1-6; 9 positions match TRBD1. The CDR3 spans 15 residues. The ends lost 6 bases at V and 8 bases at J; junction bases unmatched: 8. Germline assignment: CDR1 SNHLY and CDR2 FYNNEI.

The V and J genes are TRBV10-1 and TRBJ1-5; possible D gene TRBD1, 5 bases. Germline-derived CDR1 and CDR2 are WNHNN and SYGVQD (reference sequence). The CDR3 sequence is 14 residues long. Trimming pared 2 bases from V and 4 bases from J, leaving 9 bases between. The CDR3 region has the DNA TGCGCCAGCAGTGAGGGGGCCCCGAATCAGCCCCAGCATTTT. Translated, it gives CASSEGAPNQPQHF.

The chain couples TRBV19 to TRBJ1-1; D remains unclear. The CDR3 is 14 residues long. Germline V CDR1 and CDR2: LNHDA, SQIVND (reference sequence). V lost 4 bases, J lost 6 bases, and 15 bases lay in between. CDR3 sequence reads: CASSTLRLGPEAFF. The DNA for the CDR3 is TGTGCCAGTAGTACGCTCCGCCTTGGGCCTGAAGCTTTCTTT. Full variable domain (missing parts from reference TRBV19 and TRBJ1-1): DGGITQSPKYLFRKEGQNVTLSCEQNLNHDAMYWYRQDPGQGLRLIYYSQIVNDFQKGDIAEGYSVSREKKESFPLTVTSAQKNPTAFYLCASSTLRLGPEAFFGQGTRLTVV.

This clone was counted a few times. The chain links TRBV7-9 to TRBJ2-7; 8 nucleotides align to TRBD1. The germline CDR1 and CDR2 sequences are SEHNR and FQNEAQ (reference sequence). This CDR3 has 13 residues. After removal of 5 bases from V and 3 bases from J, the junction contained 3 bases not matched to a gene. DNA of the CDR3: TGTGCCAGCAGCGTAGACAGGGGCTACGAGCAGTACGTC. Amino acid sequence: CASSVDRGYEQYV.

The chain links TRBV7-8 to TRBJ1-5; TRBD1 agrees at 7 bases. Germline loops: CDR1 SGHVS, CDR2 FQNEAQ. The CDR3 has 17 residues. Trimming removed 1 base from V and 6 bases from J; junction bases left unmatched: 12. The CDR3 reads CASSLGGGTVRFQPQHF. CDR3 sequence (DNA): TGTGCCAGCAGCTTAGGGGGGGGGACAGTGAGGTTTCAGCCCCAGCATTTT.